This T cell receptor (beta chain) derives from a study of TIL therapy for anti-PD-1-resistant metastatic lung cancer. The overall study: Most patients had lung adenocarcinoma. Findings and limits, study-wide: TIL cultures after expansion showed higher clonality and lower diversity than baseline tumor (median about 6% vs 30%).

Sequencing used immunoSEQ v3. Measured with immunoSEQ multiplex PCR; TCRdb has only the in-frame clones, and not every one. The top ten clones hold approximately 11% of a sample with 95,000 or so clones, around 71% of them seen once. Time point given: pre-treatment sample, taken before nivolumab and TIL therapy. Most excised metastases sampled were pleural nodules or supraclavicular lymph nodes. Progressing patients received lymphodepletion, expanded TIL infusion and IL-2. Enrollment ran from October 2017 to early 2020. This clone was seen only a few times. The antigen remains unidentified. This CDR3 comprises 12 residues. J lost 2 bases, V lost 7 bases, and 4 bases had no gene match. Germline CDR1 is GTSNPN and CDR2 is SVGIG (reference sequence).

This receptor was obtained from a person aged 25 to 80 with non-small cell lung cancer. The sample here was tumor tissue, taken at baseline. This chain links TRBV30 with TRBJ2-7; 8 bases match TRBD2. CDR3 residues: CAFGGGPYEQYF. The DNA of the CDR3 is TGTGCCTTCGGCGGGGGGCCCTACGAGCAGTACTTC.